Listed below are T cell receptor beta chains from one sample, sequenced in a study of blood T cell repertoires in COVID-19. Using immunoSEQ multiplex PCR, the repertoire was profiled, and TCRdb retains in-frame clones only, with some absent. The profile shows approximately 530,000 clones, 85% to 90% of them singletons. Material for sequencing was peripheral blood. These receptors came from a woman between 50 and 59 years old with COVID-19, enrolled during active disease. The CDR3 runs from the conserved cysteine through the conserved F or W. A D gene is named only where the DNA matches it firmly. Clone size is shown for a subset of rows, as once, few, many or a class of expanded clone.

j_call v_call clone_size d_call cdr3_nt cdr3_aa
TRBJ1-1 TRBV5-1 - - TGCGCCAGCAGCCCCACAGGGCTGGGCACTGAAGCTTTCTTT CASSPTGLGTEAFF
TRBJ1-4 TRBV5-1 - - TGCGCCAGCAGCCCCGCTACAACTAATGAAAAACTGTTTTTT CASSPATTNEKLFF
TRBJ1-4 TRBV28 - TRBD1 TGTGCCAGCAGTCCCCGACAGGGTGAAAAACTGTTTTTT CASSPRQGEKLFF
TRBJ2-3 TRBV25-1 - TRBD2 TGTGCCAGCAGTGATCCAGCGGGGATCACAGATACGCAGTATTTT CASSDPAGITDTQYF
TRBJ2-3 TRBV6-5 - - TGTGCCAGCGCGCGGAGGCAGGATAGCACAGATACGCAGTATTTT CASARRQDSTDTQYF
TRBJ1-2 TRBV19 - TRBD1 TGTGCCAGTAGTATCCCCGGGACAGGGGTCGATGGCTACACCTTC CASSIPGTGVDGYTF
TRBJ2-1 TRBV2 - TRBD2 TGTGCCAGCAGTGGACTAGCGGGGGCCCAATTCTACAATGAGCAGTTCTTC CASSGLAGAQFYNEQFF
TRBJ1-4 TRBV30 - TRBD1 TGTGCCTGGAGTCCAGGGGGAACTAATGAAAAACTGTTTTTT CAWSPGGTNEKLFF
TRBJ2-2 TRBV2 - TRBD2 TGTGCCAGCAGGGAACCGGGACTAGCGGTTGGGGGGGAGCTGTTTTTT CASREPGLAVGGELFF
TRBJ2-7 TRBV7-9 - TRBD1 TGTGCCAGCAGCTCCTCGGACAGGGACGAGCAGTACTTC CASSSSDRDEQYF
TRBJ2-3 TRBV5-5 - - TGTGCCAGCAGGGAGGTACCGGGACAAATCTCAGATACGCAGTATTTT CASREVPGQISDTQYF
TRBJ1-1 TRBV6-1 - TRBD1 TGTGCCAGCAGTGAGAGGACAGGGGGGGCCAACGCTGAAGCTTTCTTT CASSERTGGANAEAFF
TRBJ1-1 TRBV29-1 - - TGCAGCGCCAGTTTGAACACTGAAGCTTTCTTT CSASLNTEAFF
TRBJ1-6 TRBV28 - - TGTGCCAGCCGTCCCACGGGGGAAAATTCACCCCTCCACTTT CASRPTGENSPLHF
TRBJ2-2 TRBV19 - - TGTGCCAGTCGAGGTCTTATGACCACCGGGGAGCTGTTTTTT CASRGLMTTGELFF
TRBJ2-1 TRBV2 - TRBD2 TGTGCCAGCAGTGAAAGGACTAGCGGATTGGTAGAAAAGTTCTTC CASSERTSGLVEKFF
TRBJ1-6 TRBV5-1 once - TGCGCCAGCAGCTTAGCGGATAATTCACCCCTCCACTTT CASSLADNSPLHF
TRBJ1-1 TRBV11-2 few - TGTGCCAGCAGCCTGACCGGGGGAGGCACTGAAGCTTTCTTT CASSLTGGGTEAFF
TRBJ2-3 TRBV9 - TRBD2 TGTGCCAGCAGCGTAGCAGGCGGGGGGGAAGATACGCAGTATTTT CASSVAGGGEDTQYF
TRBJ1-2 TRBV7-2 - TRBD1 TGTGCCAGCAGCAAGTCCGGGACAGTTAACTATGGCTACACCTTC CASSKSGTVNYGYTF
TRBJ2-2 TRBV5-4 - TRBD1 TGTGCCAGCAGCCCCGGACAGGGGGCATCCATCGGGGAGCTGTTTTTT CASSPGQGASIGELFF
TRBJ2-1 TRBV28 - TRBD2 TGTGCCAGCAGTTTAGGGCTAGCGGGGGTTAGGGAGCAGTTCTTC CASSLGLAGVREQFF
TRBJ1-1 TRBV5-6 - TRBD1 TGTGCCAGCAACAGGGGATTAAACAGGGGAATGAACACTGAAGCTTTCTTT CASNRGLNRGMNTEAFF
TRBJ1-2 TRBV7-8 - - TGTGCCAGCAGCCCCCGGGGGGACTATGGCTACACCTTC CASSPRGDYGYTF
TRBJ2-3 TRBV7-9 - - TGTGCCAGCACCCCGATGGCCGGGGGTCAGGCTGATACGCAGTATTTT CASTPMAGGQADTQYF
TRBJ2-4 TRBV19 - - TGTGCCAGTACCCCAGGGGGGACACTAGCCAAAAACATTCAGTACTTC CASTPGGTLAKNIQYF
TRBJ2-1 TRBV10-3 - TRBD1 TGTGCCACTTTCCCGGGACAGGGGGCAGATGAGCAGTTCTTC CATFPGQGADEQFF
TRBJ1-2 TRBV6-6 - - TGTGCCAGCAGTTACTCTTTGGGGCAGGGTGTCTATGGCTACACCTTC CASSYSLGQGVYGYTF
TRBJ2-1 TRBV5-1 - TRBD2 TGCGCCAGCAGCTTAGAAGCGGGGGGTAATAATGAGCAGTTCTTC CASSLEAGGNNEQFF
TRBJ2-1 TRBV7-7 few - TGTGCCAGCGGCTGCGGGATCCATGAGCAGTTCTTC CASGCGIHEQFF
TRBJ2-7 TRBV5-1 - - TGCGCCAGCAGCCCCTCCGACAGTCCCCGAAACGAGCAGTACTTC CASSPSDSPRNEQYF
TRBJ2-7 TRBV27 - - TGTGCCAGCAGTTTAAATGTCGGCCAGACAAGCTACGAGCAGTACTTC CASSLNVGQTSYEQYF
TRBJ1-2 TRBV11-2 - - TGTGCCAGCAGCCCGGATAATGGGGGCGCGAAAGGCTACACCTTC CASSPDNGGAKGYTF
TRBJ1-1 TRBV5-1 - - TGCGCCAGCAGCTTAGGACAGATGAACACTGAAGCTTTCTTT CASSLGQMNTEAFF
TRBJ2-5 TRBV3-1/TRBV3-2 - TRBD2 TGTGCCAGCAGCCAAGCACTAGCGGGGGGGATAGAGACCCAGTACTTC CASSQALAGGIETQYF
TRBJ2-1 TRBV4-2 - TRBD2 TGTGCCAGCAGCCAAGGGGAAGCGGGACTAGCGCCCTACAATGAGCAGTTCTTC CASSQGEAGLAPYNEQFF
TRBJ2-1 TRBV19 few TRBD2 TGTGCCAGTAGTAACGGGGGACCTCAGACTAGCGGGGGGCCGAATGAGCAGTTCTTC CASSNGGPQTSGGPNEQFF
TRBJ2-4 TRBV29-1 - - TGCAGCGTGGGGGACACCCGAAACATTCAGTACTTC CSVGDTRNIQYF
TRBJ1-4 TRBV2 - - TGTGCCAGCAGTGAGTTGGGGAGCGAAAAACTGTTTTTT CASSELGSEKLFF
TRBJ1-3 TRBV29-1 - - TGCAGCGTTGACCAGGGAGGTGGAAACACCATATATTTT CSVDQGGGNTIYF
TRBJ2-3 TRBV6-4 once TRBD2 TGTGCCAGCAGTGTCAATGGGGGGGGTACGCAGTATTTT CASSVNGGGTQYF
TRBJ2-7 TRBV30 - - TGTGCCTGGAGTGCCCAGGGGTACGAGCAGTACTTC CAWSAQGYEQYF
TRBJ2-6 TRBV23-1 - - TGCGCCAGTGGTTTTCGGGACACCACACTCGCTGGGGCCAACGTCCTGACTTTC CASGFRDTTLAGANVLTF
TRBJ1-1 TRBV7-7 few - TGTGCCAGCAGCTTGGCAAGGAACACTGAAGCTTTCTTT CASSLARNTEAFF
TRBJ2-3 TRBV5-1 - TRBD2 TGCGCCAGCAGCCTCGGACTAGCGGGGGTGTTAGATACGCAGTATTTT CASSLGLAGVLDTQYF
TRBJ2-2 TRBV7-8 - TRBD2 TGTGCCAGCAGCCTCCCAGTTAGCGGGGGGGACCTCTGGACCGGGGAGCTGTTTTTT CASSLPVSGGDLWTGELFF
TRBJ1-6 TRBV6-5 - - TGTGCCATCACATTGGAGGACGGGTATAATTCACCCCTCCACTTT CAITLEDGYNSPLHF
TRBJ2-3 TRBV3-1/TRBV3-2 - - TGTGCCAGCAGCCAAGGACTCCCAGATACGCAGTATTTT CASSQGLPDTQYF
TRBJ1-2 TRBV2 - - TGTGCCAGCAGCCGCGGGGGCGGCTACACCTTC CASSRGGGYTF
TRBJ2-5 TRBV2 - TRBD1 TGTGCCAGCAGTAGGGGGCGCGGGGAGACCCAGTACTTC CASSRGRGETQYF
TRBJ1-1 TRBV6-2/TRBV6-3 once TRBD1 TGTGCCAGCAGTTACCCGTTCGGACAGGGCAGCACTGAAGCTTTCTTT CASSYPFGQGSTEAFF
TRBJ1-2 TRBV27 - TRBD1 TGTGCCAGCAGACTGACAGGGGGCAATGGCTACACCTTC CASRLTGGNGYTF
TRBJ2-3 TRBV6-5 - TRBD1 TGTGCCAGCATTGGGACAGGCGCCTATACGCAGTATTTT CASIGTGAYTQYF
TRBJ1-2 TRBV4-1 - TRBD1 TGCGCCAGCAGCCCAGAGGGGGGCGGACAGGTCTATGGCTACACCTTC CASSPEGGGQVYGYTF
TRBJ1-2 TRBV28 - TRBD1 TGTGCCAGCAGTTTACCCCCGGGACAGGGATATGGCTACACCTTC CASSLPPGQGYGYTF